These 10 T cell receptor beta chains share one sample of origin, sequenced in a study of blood T cell repertoires in COVID-19. Assay: immunoSEQ multiplex PCR; the TCRdb copy retains only in-frame clones and omits some. The sample carries 390,000 or so clones, 70% to 90% recorded once. The source material was peripheral blood. These receptors were taken from a woman aged 25 to 39 with active or convalescent COVID-19.

With respect to this clone: Germline and junction disagree at one end, which may indicate a read error. CDR3 protein: CVSSIKNTGELFF. The CDR3 region has the DNA TGTGTCAGTAGTATTAAGAACACCGGGGAGCTGTTTTTT. J is TRBJ2-2 and V is TRBV19; D unclear. The CDR3 totals 13 residues. Germline V lookup: CDR1 LNHDA, CDR2 SQIVND (reference sequence).

The chain has TRBV2 and TRBJ1-2; unclear D gene. V lost 3 bases to trimming and J lost 3 bases, with 8 bases between them. The CDR3 has 13 residues. Germline CDR1 is SNHLY and CDR2 is FYNNEI. This CDR3 is CASSEAVHYGYTF. CDR3 coding DNA: TGTGCCAGCAGTGAGGCGGTTCACTATGGCTACACCTTC.

The V gene is TRBV6-5, the J gene TRBJ2-7; no firm D call. Trimming cost V 6 bases and J 2 bases, with 8 bases left between them. Germline lookup yields CDR1 MNHEY and CDR2 SVGAGI. The CDR3 covers 12 residues. CDR3 region: CASSGPAYEQYF. DNA of the CDR3: TGTGCCAGCAGCGGTCCTGCCTACGAGCAGTACTTC.

The genes are TRBV7-9 and TRBJ2-2; 9 nucleotides align to TRBD2. J gave up 3 bases and V 4 bases, and 6 bases lay outside the gene matches. CDR1 SEHNR and CDR2 FQNEAQ come from the germline V gene (reference sequence). CDR3 length equals 16 residues. Written as DNA, the CDR3 is TGTGCCAGCAGCTCCATAGCGGGAGTTTACACCGGGGAGCTGTTTTTT. This encodes CASSSIAGVYTGELFF.

This sequence joins TRBV12-3 or TRBV12-4 and TRBJ1-4; TRBD1 might be the D (6 bases). Deletions cut 4 bases from V and 7 bases from J, with 10 bases between. The CDR3 runs to 13 residues. In DNA form, the CDR3 reads TGTGCCAGCAGTTCCTGGACAGTTGAAAAACTGTTTTTT. As protein: CASSSWTVEKLFF.

The chain couples TRBV5-4 to TRBJ2-5; D gene unclear. V was clipped by 5 bases and J by 2 bases, with 10 bases between them. CDR1 and CDR2 from the germline V gene are SGHNT and YYREEE (reference sequence). The CDR3 is made up of 13 amino acids. CDR3: CASRLAQQETQYF. CDR3 sequence (DNA): TGTGCCAGCAGACTGGCACAGCAAGAGACCCAGTACTTC.

The genes are TRBV7-6 and TRBJ2-2; D unresolved. The CDR3 is 16 residues long. CDR1 is SGHVS and CDR2 is FNYEAQ in the germline V gene. Between the trimmed V and J ends, which lost 2 bases and 5 bases, there was a span of 15 bases. CDR3 DNA: TGTGCCAGCAGCTTATTGAGTGCGTCGCCAACCGGGGAGCTGTTTTTT. Translating it yields CASSLLSASPTGELFF.

The CDR3 sequence: CSVLPGLAQETQYF. CDR3 nucleotide sequence: TGCAGCGTCCTGCCGGGACTGGCCCAAGAGACCCAGTACTTC. The chain is built from TRBV29-1 and TRBJ2-5; the D gene is possibly TRBD2 (6 bases). The germline gives CDR1 SQVTM, CDR2 ANQGSEA. The CDR3 covers 14 residues. V was shortened by 6 bases and J by 1 base, with 15 bases between the two germline ends.

The gene calls are TRBV29-1 and TRBJ2-3; 8 bases fit TRBD2. CDR3 length: 15 amino acids. V trimming: 4 bases; J trimming: 0 bases; junction bases outside the gene matches: 6. Germline lookup yields CDR1 SQVTM and CDR2 ANQGSEA. The CDR3 here is CSVVPTSDSTDTQYF. CDR3 DNA sequence: TGCAGCGTTGTTCCGACTAGCGACAGCACAGATACGCAGTATTTT.

The chain carries TRBV2 and TRBJ2-3, with TRBD2 matching over 7 bases. The J segment lost 3 bases and the V segment lost 7 bases, leaving 25 bases of the junction unmatched. This CDR3 spans 20 amino acids. From germline, CDR1 is SNHLY and CDR2 FYNNEI. The CDR3 protein is CASKPLVGGGLGGRTDTQYF. CDR3 in DNA: TGTGCCAGCAAACCACTCGTGGGGGGGGGACTTGGCGGGAGAACAGATACGCAGTATTTT.